A single sample is the source of the 23 T cell receptor beta chains below, sequenced in a study of CXCR3-negative and CXCR3-positive naive CD8 T cells. Their antigen targets remain unknown. The authors made the TRB cDNA libraries by 5' RACE using UMI labels. TCRdb reprocessed the 5' RACE reads, with one entry per CDR3 protein and no DNA. The table lists 90,000 to 100,000 distinct CDR3 sequences. Study results and limitations: The TRB CDR3s that CXCR3-positive naive cells carried were more hydrophobic than those of CXCR3-negative naive cells.

The sequencing sample was made of naive CXCR3+ CD8+ T cells from blood. Subset here: CD45RO-CCR7+CD27+CD95- naive CD8+ T cells expressing CXCR3 (TNR3+). The receptors were gathered from a human donor in good health. Some clones in this sample may be carry-over from other donors' samples.

The chain employs TRBV7-9 and TRBJ2-5; TCRdb's D call, TRBD2, is unchecked because there is no DNA. Germline CDR1 reads SEHNR; CDR2 reads FQNEAQ (reference sequence). The CDR3 runs 16 residues. The CDR3 here is CASSQPGLESQETQYF.

V and J are TRBV29-1 and TRBJ2-1; TCRdb indicates TRBD2, and absent DNA this call remains unverified. The CDR3 runs to 13 residues. In germline, CDR1 is SQVTM, CDR2 ANQGSEA. The CDR3 region is CSARLASYNEQFF.

V and J are TRBV12-3 or TRBV12-4 and TRBJ2-5; TCRdb's assignment of TRBD1 cannot be checked, as there is no DNA. The CDR3 is made up of 17 amino acids. CDR3 sequence reads: CASSLIGVGRGQETQYF.

CDR3: CASSYSNRYNEQFF. The gene calls are TRBV6-2 or TRBV6-3 and TRBJ2-1; with no DNA, the TCRdb D assignment of TRBD1 cannot be verified. The length of the CDR3 is 14 residues. Germline V gives CDR1 MNHEY, CDR2 SVGEGT.

The chain links TRBV19 to TRBJ2-1; there is no DNA to check the TCRdb D call of TRBD1. The CDR3 is 16 amino acids. Looked up from germline, CDR1 is LNHDA and CDR2 is SQIVND (reference sequence). The CDR3 sequence is CASSISTGKPYNEQFF. Full variable domain (outside the CDR3, taken from reference TRBV19 and TRBJ2-1): DGGITQSPKYLFRKEGQNVTLSCEQNLNHDAMYWYRQDPGQGLRLIYYSQIVNDFQKGDIAEGYSVSREKKESFPLTVTSAQKNPTAFYLCASSISTGKPYNEQFFGPGTRLTVL.

V and J are TRBV29-1 and TRBJ2-5. Germline CDR1 is SQVTM and CDR2 is ANQGSEA. The CDR3 loop spans 14 amino acids. The CDR3 here is CSVVDSPSGETQYF. The complete variable domain, with remaining parts taken from reference TRBV29-1 and TRBJ2-5, reads SAVISQKPSRDICQRGTSLTIQCQVDSQVTMMFWYRQQPGQSLTLIATANQGSEATYESGFVIDKFPISRPNLTFSTLTVSNMSPEDSSIYLCSVVDSPSGETQYFGPGTRLLVL.

The chain carries TRBV6-2 or TRBV6-3 and TRBJ2-7; without DNA, the TCRdb call of TRBD1 cannot be checked. This CDR3 comprises 15 residues. Germline assignment: CDR1 MNHEY and CDR2 SVGEGT. The CDR3 spells CASSRDRTYPYEQYF.

CDR3 sequence reads: CASSGWGQGVSEAFF. The chain joins TRBV9 to TRBJ1-1; lacking DNA, the TRBD1 call made by TCRdb goes unchecked. CDR1 and CDR2 (germline): SGDLS, YYNGEE. The CDR3 contains 15 residues.

The V and J genes are TRBV29-1 and TRBJ2-1; TCRdb reports TRBD1, a call that lacks DNA to check it against. The CDR3 sequence is 15 residues long. Germline V CDR1 and CDR2: SQVTM, ANQGSEA. CDR3 loop: CSVESWTGADNEQFF.

This chain uses TRBV30 with TRBJ2-7; the TCRdb D gene call, TRBD2, has no DNA to confirm it. The germline V gene has CDR1 GTSNPN and CDR2 SVGIG (reference sequence). The CDR3 has 14 residues. The CDR3 reads CASSFLTSGYEQYF.

The chain couples TRBV19 to TRBJ1-2; TCRdb returns TRBD1, unconfirmable since there is no DNA. This CDR3 is 12 amino acids long. Germline-derived CDR1 and CDR2 are LNHDA and SQIVND (reference sequence). The CDR3 reads CASQPPLGGYTF.

The chain combines TRBV28 with TRBJ2-7; the D call of TRBD1 rests on TCRdb alone, since no DNA is present to check it. Germline CDR1 reads MDHEN; CDR2 reads SYDVKM. The CDR3 totals 14 residues. The CDR3 spells CATEPGTGAYEQYF.

The J gene is TRBJ2-4, the V gene TRBV2; the TRBD1 assignment by TCRdb is unverifiable without DNA. CDR1 and CDR2 from the germline V gene are SNHLY and FYNNEI. The CDR3 is made up of 15 amino acids. CDR3 protein: CASSDPQGYIDIQYF.

The chain couples TRBV7-2 to TRBJ2-3; no DNA is available, so the TRBD1 call from TCRdb remains unchecked. CDR3 length equals 13 residues. Germline CDR1 SGHTA, CDR2 FQGNSA. CDR3 sequence: CASSLLDRDTQYF.

This rearrangement joins TRBV12-3 or TRBV12-4 to TRBJ2-1; the TRBD1 assignment by TCRdb is unverifiable without DNA. CDR3 size: 14 residues. CDR3: CASSFQGRYNEQFF.

This chain connects TRBV4-1 to TRBJ2-7. The germline V gene has CDR1 MGHRA and CDR2 YSYEKL. The CDR3 runs 14 residues. The CDR3 is CASSQGRGSYEQYF.

The rearrangement joins TRBV14 to TRBJ1-1; absent DNA, TCRdb's TRBD1 call cannot be checked. CDR1 and CDR2 (germline): SGHDN, FVKESK. CDR3 length: 15 residues. This chain's CDR3 is CASSFPSTGDTEAFF. The full variable domain, with the rest looked up from reference TRBV14 and TRBJ1-1, is EAGVTQFPSHSVIEKGQTVTLRCDPISGHDNLYWYRRVMGKEIKFLLHFVKESKQDESGMPNNRFLAERTGGTYSTLKVQPAELEDSGVYFCASSFPSTGDTEAFFGQGTRLTVV.

V and J are TRBV15 and TRBJ2-7; TCRdb reports TRBD1, a call that lacks DNA to check it against. CDR3 length: 14 amino acids. CDR1 is LNHNV and CDR2 is YYDKDF in the germline V gene (reference sequence). This CDR3 reads CATSREGAPNEQYF.

The chain links TRBV25-1 to TRBJ2-7; the D call from TCRdb, TRBD1, cannot be confirmed without DNA. This CDR3 region has 15 residues. Looked up from germline, CDR1 is MGHDK and CDR2 is SYGVNS. CDR3 residues: CASSTPGTGSYEQYF.

CDR3 amino acids: CASRTGQGGLYEQYF. The chain is built from TRBV7-2 and TRBJ2-7; the TCRdb D gene call, TRBD1, has no DNA to confirm it. The CDR3 extends over 15 amino acids. Germline CDR1 and CDR2: SGHTA and FQGNSA.

CDR3 loop: CASSPGSSYNEQFF. The V and J genes are TRBV9 and TRBJ2-1. The germline V gene encodes CDR1 SGDLS and CDR2 YYNGEE. The CDR3 runs to 14 residues. Together with reference TRBV9 and TRBJ2-1, the CDR3 gives the full variable domain: DSGVTQTPKHLITATGQRVTLRCSPRSGDLSVYWYQQSLDQGLQFLIQYYNGEERAKGNILERFSAQQFPDLHSELNLSSLELGDSALYFCASSPGSSYNEQFFGPGTRLTVL.

The chain combines TRBV19 with TRBJ1-1. CDR1 is LNHDA and CDR2 is SQIVND in the germline V gene (reference sequence). The CDR3 length is 14 residues. CDR3 sequence: CASSIKGAATEAFF.

The V gene is TRBV12-3 or TRBV12-4, the J gene TRBJ2-1. The CDR3 covers 15 residues. The CDR3 here is CASSLEGGSYNEQFF.